The present T cell receptor beta chain was sequenced within a study of CD8+ T cells in alopecia areata. Across the whole study: Oral tofacitinib (5 to 10 mg twice daily) was administered to treated patients.

Treatment meaning: oral pan-JAK inhibitor, 5-10 mg twice daily. Study-level findings and limits: Among the top 100, expanded CD8+ clones, as well as scalp clonality, were significantly decreased by tofacitinib.

The ends lost 1 base at V and 5 bases at J; junction bases unmatched: 7. CDR1 and CDR2 from the germline V gene are GTSNPN and SVGIG (reference sequence). There are 14 residues in the CDR3. Extraction of RNA preceded its reverse transcription into cDNA, which served as the sequencing template. TCRdb's copy holds only in-frame clones and misses some; the assay was immunoSEQ multiplex PCR. The table shows 150,000 to 250,000 clones, with 58% occurring only once. This clone has only a few counts. What it binds is unknown. The TCR was taken from a human donor with alopecia areata. Source: CD4+ T cells sorted from blood, taken at week 24, from a patient treated with tofacitinib. This chain connects TRBV30 to TRBJ1-2, with TRBD1 matching 7 bases. The DNA for the CDR3 is TGTGCCTGGAGTGGAGGGGGCGCAAGTTATGGCTACACCTTC. This sequence encodes CAWSGGGASYGYTF.